This is a list of T cell receptor beta chains from one sample in a study of technical replicates of blood from a few donors. Clones were sequenced by immunoSEQ multiplex PCR, and TCRdb holds only the in-frame ones, with some missing. This sample has about 80,000 clones, with roughly 90% found just once. Sequenced sample: T cells isolated from PBMCs. All receptors come from a human donor in good health. Each CDR3 is given with its conserved first and last residue. The order of the fields is clone size, J gene, D gene, V gene, CDR3 protein, CDR3 DNA. A D gene is named only where the DNA matches it firmly. Size tells how often a clone was seen (once, few, many) or the class of an expanded clone, and some rows leave it out.

clone_size: once
j_call: TRBJ1-5
d_call: NA
v_call: TRBV5-8
cdr3_aa: CASSTLGASNQPQHF
cdr3_nt: TGTGCCAGCAGCACGCTTGGGGCCTCCAATCAGCCCCAGCATTTT

clone_size: NA
j_call: TRBJ1-5
d_call: TRBD1
v_call: TRBV19
cdr3_aa: CASSETGRGGQPQHF
cdr3_nt: TGTGCCAGTAGTGAGACAGGGAGAGGTGGTCAGCCCCAGCATTTT

clone_size: NA
j_call: TRBJ2-1
d_call: TRBD1
v_call: TRBV6-6
cdr3_aa: CASRRDREWNEQFF
cdr3_nt: TGTGCCAGCAGACGGGACAGGGAATGGAATGAGCAGTTCTTC

clone_size: NA
j_call: TRBJ2-5
d_call: NA
v_call: TRBV5-6
cdr3_aa: CASSSSGAETQYF
cdr3_nt: TGTGCCAGCAGCTCTTCAGGGGCTGAGACCCAGTACTTC

clone_size: few
j_call: TRBJ1-1
d_call: NA
v_call: TRBV2
cdr3_aa: CASSEAYRDTEAFF
cdr3_nt: TGTGCCAGCAGTGAAGCCTACAGGGACACTGAAGCTTTCTTT

clone_size: NA
j_call: TRBJ2-1
d_call: TRBD2
v_call: TRBV9
cdr3_aa: CASSISSGAYNEQFF
cdr3_nt: TGTGCCAGCAGCATTTCTAGCGGTGCCTACAATGAGCAGTTCTTC

clone_size: few
j_call: TRBJ2-7
d_call: TRBD2
v_call: TRBV5-6
cdr3_aa: CAMRSGTSFYEQYF
cdr3_nt: TGTGCCATGCGAAGCGGGACCAGTTTCTACGAGCAGTACTTC

clone_size: NA
j_call: TRBJ2-3
d_call: NA
v_call: TRBV27
cdr3_aa: CASSLSQDNTDTQYF
cdr3_nt: TGTGCCAGCAGTTTATCTCAGGACAACACAGATACGCAGTATTTT

clone_size: once
j_call: TRBJ1-1
d_call: NA
v_call: TRBV7-6
cdr3_aa: CASSLGPFSGGTEAFF
cdr3_nt: TGTGCCAGCAGCTTAGGCCCCTTTTCGGGTGGCACTGAAGCTTTCTTT

clone_size: NA
j_call: TRBJ1-1
d_call: NA
v_call: TRBV27
cdr3_aa: CASSLFRVRFTEAFF
cdr3_nt: TGTGCCAGCAGTTTATTCAGGGTAAGGTTCACTGAAGCTTTCTTT

clone_size: NA
j_call: TRBJ2-5
d_call: NA
v_call: TRBV18
cdr3_aa: CASSFQGRETQYF
cdr3_nt: TGTGCCAGCTCATTCCAGGGTCGAGAGACCCAGTACTTC

clone_size: NA
j_call: TRBJ1-2
d_call: NA
v_call: TRBV9
cdr3_aa: CASSVAGGASYGYTF
cdr3_nt: TGTGCCAGCAGCGTAGCTGGGGGGGCCTCCTATGGCTACACCTTC

clone_size: NA
j_call: TRBJ1-4
d_call: NA
v_call: TRBV27
cdr3_aa: CASSLSMLQGNEKLFF
cdr3_nt: TGTGCCAGCAGTTTATCGATGCTGCAGGGTAATGAAAAACTGTTTTTT

clone_size: NA
j_call: TRBJ1-1
d_call: TRBD1
v_call: TRBV4-3
cdr3_aa: CASSQDTTGANTEAFF
cdr3_nt: TGCGCCAGCAGCCAAGACACGACAGGGGCGAACACTGAAGCTTTCTTT

clone_size: NA
j_call: TRBJ2-3
d_call: NA
v_call: TRBV5-5
cdr3_aa: CASSFLQASTDTQYF
cdr3_nt: TGTGCCAGCAGCTTTTTACAGGCGAGCACAGATACGCAGTATTTT

clone_size: NA
j_call: TRBJ2-1
d_call: TRBD2
v_call: TRBV6-6
cdr3_aa: CASSLVLAGDNEQFF
cdr3_nt: TGTGCCAGCAGTCTTGTACTAGCGGGGGACAATGAGCAGTTCTTC

clone_size: NA
j_call: TRBJ1-1
d_call: TRBD1
v_call: TRBV5-1
cdr3_aa: CASSLAGRQGATEAFF
cdr3_nt: TGCGCCAGCAGCTTGGCCGGACGACAGGGGGCCACTGAAGCTTTCTTT

clone_size: NA
j_call: TRBJ2-5
d_call: NA
v_call: TRBV15
cdr3_aa: CATSRELGVETQYF
cdr3_nt: TGTGCCACCAGCAGAGAGTTAGGGGTAGAGACCCAGTACTTC

clone_size: NA
j_call: TRBJ2-7
d_call: NA
v_call: TRBV25-1
cdr3_aa: CASRGGTWGEQYF
cdr3_nt: TGTGCCAGCAGGGGTGGGACTTGGGGCGAGCAGTACTTC

clone_size: NA
j_call: TRBJ2-1
d_call: TRBD2
v_call: TRBV29-1
cdr3_aa: CSDTSGLYNEQFF
cdr3_nt: TGCAGCGACACTAGCGGCCTCTACAATGAGCAGTTCTTC

clone_size: NA
j_call: TRBJ2-6
d_call: TRBD2
v_call: TRBV29-1
cdr3_aa: CSAEAGGGANGANVLTF
cdr3_nt: TGCAGCGCTGAAGCGGGAGGTGGTGCCAATGGGGCCAACGTCCTGACTTTC